This TCR beta chain derives from a study of T cell responses to AZD1222 COVID-19 vaccine. J lost 3 bases, V lost 3 bases, and 6 bases had no gene match. Per germline, CDR1 MNHEY and CDR2 SVGEGT. The CDR3 has 16 residues. Assay: immunoSEQ multiplex PCR; the TCRdb copy retains only in-frame clones and omits some. This repertoire shows about 56,000 clones, approximately 84% found once; its top ten account for over 15%. The starting material was peripheral blood, obtained on day 0 of AZD1222 vaccination. This rearrangement joins TRBV6-2 or TRBV6-3 to TRBJ2-1; 9 bases are shared with TRBD1. The receptor was isolated from an adult in good health. The CDR3: CASSYFGTGFYNEQFF. CDR3 coding DNA: TGTGCCAGCAGTTATTTCGGGACAGGGTTCTACAATGAGCAGTTCTTC.